One and the same sample provided the 9 T cell receptor beta chains below, sequenced in a study of blood T cell repertoires in COVID-19. Clones were sequenced by immunoSEQ multiplex PCR, and TCRdb holds only the in-frame ones, with some missing. This table holds 190,000 or so clones, approximately 80% found once. What was sequenced was PBMCs or T cells enriched from blood (not recorded which). The receptors were sampled from a man in his forties who had recovered from COVID-19.

The rearrangement links TRBV18 to TRBJ2-1; 9 nucleotides align to TRBD1. There are 17 residues in the CDR3. The V gene's germline CDR1 is KGHSH and CDR2 LQKENI. V was pared by 3 bases and J by 7 bases, with 13 bases of the junction left unmatched. CDR3 in DNA: TGTGCCAGCTCACCTTCCCTAGGACAGGGGAAGATGAATGAGCAGTTCTTC. Its protein is CASSPSLGQGKMNEQFF.

This chain joins TRBV6-2 or TRBV6-3 and TRBJ2-1; D is possibly TRBD2 (5 bases). Trimming removed 0 bases at V and 0 bases at J, with 6 bases between. The CDR3 consists of 15 residues. CDR1 is MNHEY and CDR2 is SVGEGT in the germline V gene. The CDR3 DNA reads as TGTGCCAGCAGTTACTCAGGGAGCTCCTACAATGAGCAGTTCTTC. Protein product: CASSYSGSSYNEQFF.

V is TRBV3-1 (or the pseudogene TRBV3-2) and J is TRBJ1-1; possible D gene TRBD1, 6 bases. V was shortened by 2 bases and J by 10 bases, with 14 bases between the two germline ends. CDR3 length equals 13 residues. Germline V gives CDR1 LGHDT, CDR2 YNNKEL (reference sequence). DNA for the CDR3: TGTGCCAGCAGCCAACAGCAGACAGGAAGAGCTTTCTTT. Translated, it gives CASSQQQTGRAFF.

The J gene is TRBJ2-5, the V gene TRBV24-1, with D tentatively TRBD1 (5 bases). Germline values: CDR1 KGHDR, CDR2 SFDVKD. Trimming removed 3 bases at V and 4 bases at J, with 8 bases between. CDR3 length equals 13 residues. The CDR3: CATSDPGLETQYF. The DNA of the CDR3 is TGTGCCACCAGTGATCCAGGGCTAGAGACCCAGTACTTC.

This clone showed up just once. J is TRBJ1-2 and V is TRBV6-5; TRBD1 is a possible D gene (5 bases). V was trimmed by 1 base and J by 1 base, leaving 7 bases between them. Germline V gives CDR1 MNHEY, CDR2 SVGAGI. The CDR3 has 14 amino acids. The chain's CDR3 is CASSYLGLNYGYTF. The DNA of the CDR3 is TGTGCCAGCAGTTACTTGGGGCTTAACTATGGCTACACCTTC.

The chain links TRBV6-5 to TRBJ2-1; TRBD2 agrees at 13 bases. Unmatched junction bases numbered 7, after V lost 6 bases and J lost 8 bases. Per the germline V gene, CDR1 is MNHEY and CDR2 is SVGAGI. The CDR3 is 15 amino acids. This CDR3 is CASSRGTSGTDEQFF. CDR3 nucleotides: TGTGCCAGCAGCAGGGGGACTAGCGGGACAGATGAGCAGTTCTTC.

This chain joins TRBV28 and TRBJ2-5; TRBD1 matches at 7 bases. J gave up 1 base and V 6 bases, and 8 bases lay outside the gene matches. CDR3 size: 15 residues. Looked up from germline, CDR1 is MDHEN and CDR2 is SYDVKM. The DNA of the CDR3 is TGTGCCAGCAGCCCGCGACAGGGCGGCCAAGAGACCCAGTACTTC. Amino acid sequence: CASSPRQGGQETQYF.

The rearrangement uses TRBV18 and TRBJ1-1; tentative D call: TRBD1 (6 bases). CDR1 and CDR2 from the germline V gene are KGHSH and LQKENI. Between the trimmed V and J ends, which lost 4 bases and 3 bases, there was a span of 18 bases. The CDR3 length is 16 residues. The CDR3 nucleotides read TGTGCCAGCTCACGGGTTGTGGGGGGGCAAGACACTGAAGCTTTCTTT. It codes for CASSRVVGGQDTEAFF.

The genes are TRBV15 and TRBJ2-7; 15 positions agree with TRBD2. After removal of 4 bases from V and 6 bases from J, the junction contained 1 base not matched to a gene. The germline gives CDR1 LNHNV, CDR2 YYDKDF (reference sequence). The CDR3 is 14 amino acids. The CDR3 protein is CATSTGLAGGEQYV. The DNA for the CDR3 is TGTGCCACCAGCACGGGACTAGCGGGAGGCGAGCAGTACGTC.